This T cell receptor beta chain was sequenced for a study of blood T cell repertoires in COVID-19. Study as a whole: Nucleic acid was either cDNA or gDNA, and it came from T cells, B-cell-depleted T cells, or PBMCs.

Authors' data handling: From reference gene primer amplification, estimates of nucleated cell counts were derived. Method: immunoSEQ multiplex PCR; TCRdb's copy keeps in-frame clones and lacks some. Clone size and V and J calls were adopted from that table, with D and trimming inferred from the DNA. The sample includes around 300,000 clones, about nine tenths seen only once; the top ten take 3%. The CDR3 has 15 residues. With 7 bases clipped from V and 6 bases from J, the junction kept 10 bases outside the gene matches. Germline values: CDR1 KGHDR, CDR2 SFDVKD. The chain joins TRBV24-1 to TRBJ2-2; 7 bases fit TRBD1. This TCR came from a woman in her 30s with active or convalescent COVID-19. Source material: peripheral blood. The CDR3 is CATRTGATPPGELFF. In DNA, the CDR3 is TGTGCCACCAGAACAGGGGCGACACCCCCCGGGGAGCTGTTTTTT.